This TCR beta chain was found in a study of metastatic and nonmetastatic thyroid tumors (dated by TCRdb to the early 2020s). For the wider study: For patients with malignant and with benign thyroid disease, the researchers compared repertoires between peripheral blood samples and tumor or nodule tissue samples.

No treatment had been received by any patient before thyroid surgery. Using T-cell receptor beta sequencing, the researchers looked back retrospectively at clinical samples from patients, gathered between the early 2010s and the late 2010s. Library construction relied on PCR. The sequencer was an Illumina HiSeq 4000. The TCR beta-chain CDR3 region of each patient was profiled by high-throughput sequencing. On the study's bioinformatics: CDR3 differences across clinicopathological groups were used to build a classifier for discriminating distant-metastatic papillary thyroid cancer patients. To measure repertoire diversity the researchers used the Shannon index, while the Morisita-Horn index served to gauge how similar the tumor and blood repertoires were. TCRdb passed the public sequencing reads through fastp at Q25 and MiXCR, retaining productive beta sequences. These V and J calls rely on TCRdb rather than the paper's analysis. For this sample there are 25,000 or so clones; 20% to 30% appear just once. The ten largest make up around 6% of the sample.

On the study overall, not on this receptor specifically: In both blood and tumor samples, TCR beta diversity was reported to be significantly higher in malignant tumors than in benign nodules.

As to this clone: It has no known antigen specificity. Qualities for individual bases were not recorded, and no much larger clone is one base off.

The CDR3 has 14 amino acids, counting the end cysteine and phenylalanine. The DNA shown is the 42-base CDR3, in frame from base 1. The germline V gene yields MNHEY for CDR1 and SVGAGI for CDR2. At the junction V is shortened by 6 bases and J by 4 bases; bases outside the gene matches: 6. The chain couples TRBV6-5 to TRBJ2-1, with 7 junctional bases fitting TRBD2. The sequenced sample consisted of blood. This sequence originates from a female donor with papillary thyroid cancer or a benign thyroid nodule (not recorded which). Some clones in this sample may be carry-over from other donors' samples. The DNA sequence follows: TGTGCCAGCAGCAGCGGGAAGGATTACAATGAGCAGTTCTTC. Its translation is CASSSGKDYNEQFF.